These 12 T cell receptor beta chains share one sample of origin, sequenced in a study of blood T cell repertoires in COVID-19. Assay: immunoSEQ multiplex PCR; the TCRdb copy retains only in-frame clones and omits some. Counted here are 100,000 or so clones, about 85% occurring once; the ten biggest clones make up 9.5% to 15%. The material sequenced was peripheral blood. All receptors come from a human donor in a cohort sampled during active COVID-19.

The V and J genes are TRBV12-3 or TRBV12-4 and TRBJ2-5; D is possibly TRBD1 (6 bases). Trimming stripped 1 base from V and 5 bases from J, with 8 bases between. The CDR3 consists of 13 residues. CDR3 DNA: TGTGCCAGCAGTTTAGGGGGGCCGGAGACCCAGTACTTC. Encoded protein: CASSLGGPETQYF.

This clone has just one count. The V gene is TRBV20-1, the J gene TRBJ2-5, with 7 bases lining up with TRBD2. CDR1 and CDR2 (germline): DFQATT, SNEGSKA (reference sequence). The CDR3 consists of 11 residues. The trim removed 7 bases at V and 1 base at J, leaving 0 bases unmatched. CDR3 sequence reads: CSGGGQETQYF. Written as DNA, the CDR3 is TGCAGTGGGGGGGGCCAAGAGACCCAGTACTTC.

The gene calls are TRBV18 and TRBJ2-7; no definite D call. Trimming stripped 1 base from V and 2 bases from J, with 6 bases between. The CDR3 is 13 amino acids. Germline values: CDR1 KGHSH, CDR2 LQKENI. Written as DNA, the CDR3 is TGTGCCAGCTCACCACAGAGAGCCTACGAGCAGTACTTC. Translating gives CASSPQRAYEQYF.

V and J are TRBV29-1 and TRBJ2-7; TRBD2 matches at 9 bases. Germline CDR1 and CDR2: SQVTM and ANQGSEA. V lost 1 base and J lost 2; bases outside the gene matches: 9. CDR3 size: 16 residues. The CDR3 reads CSVEGLAGVGAYEQYF. The DNA of the CDR3 is TGCAGCGTTGAAGGATTAGCGGGAGTGGGGGCCTACGAGCAGTACTTC.

CDR3: CASSLGGGSGREKLFF. In DNA form, the CDR3 reads TGCGCCAGCAGCTTGGGAGGGGGCAGTGGTCGTGAAAAACTGTTTTTT. The rearrangement joins TRBV5-1 to TRBJ1-4; TRBD1 matches 7 bases. Germline CDR1 reads SGHRS; CDR2 reads YFSETQ. V shed 0 bases, J shed 7 bases, and the junction held 9 bases outside the gene matches. This CDR3 is 16 amino acids long.

This clone was seen a single time. V usage is TRBV9 and J usage is TRBJ1-1, with D possibly being TRBD1 (5 bases). V lost 0 bases to trimming and J lost 1 base, with 13 bases between them. The length of the CDR3 is 16 residues. Germline CDR1 SGDLS, CDR2 YYNGEE. The CDR3 loop is CASSVGTPGGNTEAFF. The CDR3 region has the DNA TGTGCCAGCAGCGTAGGGACCCCCGGGGGGAACACTGAAGCTTTCTTT.

The chain links TRBV5-3 to TRBJ2-7; a weak D match, TRBD1 (6 bases). TRBV5-3 is an ORF, with its function uncertain. Trimming removed 4 bases at V and 2 bases at J, with 16 bases between. The CDR3 loop spans 15 amino acids. The CDR3 reads CARSLKTGLTYEQYF. CDR3 nucleotides: TGTGCCAGAAGCCTCAAGACAGGACTCACCTACGAGCAGTACTTC.

This chain joins TRBV5-5 and TRBJ1-1; the D is unclear. Trimming left V 4 bases short and J 0 bases short, with 13 bases between. Germline CDR1 reads SGHKS; CDR2 reads YYEKEE (reference sequence). The CDR3 consists of 15 residues. The CDR3 nucleotides are TGTGCCAGCAGCCTCTTCGGGTCCTTGAACACTGAAGCTTTCTTT. Translating it yields CASSLFGSLNTEAFF.

The chain has TRBV5-1 and TRBJ2-7, with 8 bases that match TRBD1. Per the germline V gene, CDR1 is SGHRS and CDR2 is YFSETQ. This CDR3 comprises 17 residues. The ends lost 0 bases at V and 0 bases at J; junction bases unmatched: 8. CDR3 loop: CASSLETGGRSSYEQYF. Here the CDR3 DNA reads TGCGCCAGCAGCTTGGAAACAGGGGGTAGGAGCTCCTACGAGCAGTACTTC.

The count of this clone is one. V is TRBV19 and J is TRBJ2-1; 16 bases line up with TRBD2. CDR3 length: 17 residues. Germline values: CDR1 LNHDA, CDR2 SQIVND (reference sequence). V gave up 10 bases and J gave up 9 bases; unmatched junction bases: 15. The CDR3 loop reads CATTPFPGLAGGFEQFF. CDR3 nucleotide sequence: TGTGCCACCACCCCCTTCCCGGGACTAGCGGGGGGGTTTGAGCAGTTCTTC.

This clone was seen more than once but under ten times. One end of the junction does not line up with germline, which may come from a read error. This chain uses TRBV19 with TRBJ2-3, with 9 bases fitting TRBD2. The CDR3 contains 16 residues. Germline V gene data show CDR1 as LNHDA and CDR2 as SQIVND (reference sequence). The CDR3 DNA sequence: TGTGCCAGTACTATAGTACTAGCGGGCCCCACAGATACGCAGTATTTT. Its protein product is CASTIVLAGPTDTQYF.

The V gene is TRBV5-1, the J gene TRBJ2-7; tentatively, D is TRBD1 (6 bases). Trimming removed 2 bases from V and 9 bases from J, with 18 bases in between. Germline V gene sequence: CDR1 SGHRS, CDR2 YFSETQ. CDR3 length: 14 residues. CDR3 sequence reads: CASSFSTGPTGQYF. The CDR3 DNA is TGCGCCAGCAGCTTTTCTACAGGGCCTACGGGGCAGTACTTC.